These T cell receptor beta chains were read from a single sample in a study of blood T cell repertoires in COVID-19. Clones were read by immunoSEQ multiplex PCR, and TCRdb kept only the in-frame ones, dropping some. The repertoire holds some 140,000 clones, around 82% seen once, with more than 1.4% in the top ten. Sequenced input: peripheral blood. These receptors were collected from a man aged 55-75 years with acute or convalescent COVID-19. Both conserved end residues are part of each CDR3. Fields, in order: clone size, V gene, J gene, D gene, CDR3 DNA, CDR3 protein. D genes are given only for firm matches. The size of a clone is reported for some rows only, either as once, few or many, or as a class for expanded clones.

clone size: .
V gene: TRBV19
J gene: TRBJ1-5
D gene: .
CDR3 DNA: TGTGCCAGTAGTTCAGGAAATCAGCCCCAGCATTTT
CDR3 protein: CASSSGNQPQHF

clone size: few
V gene: TRBV28
J gene: TRBJ1-5
D gene: .
CDR3 DNA: TGTGCCAGCAGCCAAGGGGGGGGAGGGAGCAATCAGCCCCAGCATTTT
CDR3 protein: CASSQGGGGSNQPQHF

clone size: .
V gene: TRBV10-3
J gene: TRBJ1-6
D gene: TRBD1
CDR3 DNA: TGTGCCATCAGTGACCATAGTCTTGGACAGGGGGCTTCACCCCTCCACTTT
CDR3 protein: CAISDHSLGQGASPLHF

clone size: once
V gene: TRBV5-6
J gene: TRBJ2-7
D gene: TRBD2
CDR3 DNA: TGTGCCAGCAACCTTCGGACTAGCGGGCTTAGGCCCTACGAGCAGTACTTC
CDR3 protein: CASNLRTSGLRPYEQYF

clone size: once
V gene: TRBV19
J gene: TRBJ1-4
D gene: .
CDR3 DNA: TGTGCCAGTAGTACAGGATCGACTAATGAAAAACTGTTTTTT
CDR3 protein: CASSTGSTNEKLFF

clone size: once
V gene: TRBV18
J gene: TRBJ1-6
D gene: .
CDR3 DNA: TGTGCCAGCTCACCACTCTGGAGGGTCGATTCACCCCTCCACTTT
CDR3 protein: CASSPLWRVDSPLHF

clone size: .
V gene: TRBV3-1/TRBV3-2
J gene: TRBJ2-1
D gene: .
CDR3 DNA: TGTGCCAGCAGCCAGTCAGGACTTTCCTACAATGAGCAGTTCTTC
CDR3 protein: CASSQSGLSYNEQFF

clone size: .
V gene: TRBV14
J gene: TRBJ1-3
D gene: .
CDR3 DNA: TGTGCCAGCAACAAAGGGGGTTCTGGAAACACCATATATTTT
CDR3 protein: CASNKGGSGNTIYF

clone size: few
V gene: TRBV29-1
J gene: TRBJ2-6
D gene: .
CDR3 DNA: TGCAGCGTTGGAGGTCCTGGGGCCAACGTCCTGACTTTC
CDR3 protein: CSVGGPGANVLTF

clone size: few
V gene: TRBV4-2
J gene: TRBJ1-4
D gene: .
CDR3 DNA: TGTGCCAGCAGCCAAGGTGGCTGGGAAAAACTGTTTTTT
CDR3 protein: CASSQGGWEKLFF

clone size: .
V gene: TRBV19
J gene: TRBJ2-2
D gene: .
CDR3 DNA: TGTGCCAGTAGAAGACCGGGACAAAACACCGGGGAGCTGTTTTTT
CDR3 protein: CASRRPGQNTGELFF

clone size: .
V gene: TRBV7-3
J gene: TRBJ2-1
D gene: TRBD1
CDR3 DNA: TGTGCCAGCAGCACCGGGACAGGGGGCAAGGATGAGCAGTTCTTC
CDR3 protein: CASSTGTGGKDEQFF

clone size: .
V gene: TRBV7-9
J gene: TRBJ1-4
D gene: .
CDR3 DNA: TGTGCCAGCAGCTTTAAACGGGGAGGAACTAATGAAAAACTGTTTTTT
CDR3 protein: CASSFKRGGTNEKLFF

clone size: once
V gene: TRBV18
J gene: TRBJ1-4
D gene: TRBD1
CDR3 DNA: TGTGCCAGCTCATCACGACCGGACAGGGTTAATGAAAAACTGTTTTTT
CDR3 protein: CASSSRPDRVNEKLFF

clone size: .
V gene: TRBV5-1
J gene: TRBJ2-7
D gene: .
CDR3 DNA: TGCGCCAGCAGCTTGGTCAGGGGTGATGACGAGCAGTACTTC
CDR3 protein: CASSLVRGDDEQYF

clone size: .
V gene: TRBV5-1
J gene: TRBJ2-2
D gene: TRBD1
CDR3 DNA: TGCGCCAGCAGCCCCCTGACAGGGGGGAACACCGGGGAGCTGTTTTTT
CDR3 protein: CASSPLTGGNTGELFF

clone size: .
V gene: TRBV10-3
J gene: TRBJ2-3
D gene: TRBD2
CDR3 DNA: TGTGCCATCAGTGAGTCGGTCCGGGGGGGCACAGATACGCAGTATTTT
CDR3 protein: CAISESVRGGTDTQYF

clone size: .
V gene: TRBV7-9
J gene: TRBJ2-7
D gene: .
CDR3 DNA: TGTGCCAGCAGCTCGGTACTTAGGGGTTTCTCAGGTTCCTACGAGCAGTACTTC
CDR3 protein: CASSSVLRGFSGSYEQYF

clone size: .
V gene: TRBV6-6
J gene: TRBJ1-1
D gene: TRBD1
CDR3 DNA: TGTGCCAGCAGTCGGACAGGCGCCGAAGCTTTCTTT
CDR3 protein: CASSRTGAEAFF

clone size: .
V gene: TRBV5-5
J gene: TRBJ2-3
D gene: TRBD2
CDR3 DNA: TGTGCCAGTTTGCGGCAGACTAGCAGCACAGATACGCAGTATTTT
CDR3 protein: CASLRQTSSTDTQYF

clone size: .
V gene: TRBV29-1
J gene: TRBJ1-1
D gene: .
CDR3 DNA: TGCAGCGTTGGAGGTGAGACGCAGCGGGAAGCTTTCTTT
CDR3 protein: CSVGGETQREAFF

clone size: .
V gene: TRBV6-1
J gene: TRBJ1-2
D gene: .
CDR3 DNA: TGTGCCAGCAGTGAGGGCCGTGGATATGGCTACACCTTC
CDR3 protein: CASSEGRGYGYTF

clone size: .
V gene: TRBV9
J gene: TRBJ1-2
D gene: TRBD1
CDR3 DNA: TGTGCCAGCAGCGCGGGACAGGGTGAAGGCTACACCTTC
CDR3 protein: CASSAGQGEGYTF

clone size: .
V gene: TRBV5-1
J gene: TRBJ2-2
D gene: TRBD1
CDR3 DNA: TGCGCCAGCAGCTTGGAAGGACAGGGGGGCACCGGGGAGCTGTTTTTT
CDR3 protein: CASSLEGQGGTGELFF

clone size: .
V gene: TRBV6-5
J gene: TRBJ1-3
D gene: TRBD1
CDR3 DNA: TGTGCCGGAGGACAGGGGGTGGTCCCTGGAAACACCATATATTTT
CDR3 protein: CAGGQGVVPGNTIYF